A single sample gave rise to the 4 T cell receptor beta chains below, sequenced in a study of early T cells in non-severe SARS-CoV-2 infection. TCRdb reprocessed the 5' RACE reads with MiXCR, giving one entry per CDR3 protein. This table holds more than 85,000 distinct CDR3 sequences, approximately 14% found once. The sequenced sample consisted of whole blood. Receptors were obtained from an adult who was a healthcare worker with PCR-confirmed SARS-CoV-2 infection or an uninfected control (not recorded which).

This clonotype showed up many times. The V and J genes are TRBV6-5 and TRBJ1-2; D remains unclear. This CDR3 contains 12 residues. CDR1 is MNHEY, CDR2 SVGAGI, per germline. Trimming shortened V by 6 bases and J by 3 bases, and 8 bases separated the two germline ends. CDR3 DNA sequence: TGTGCCAGCAGCGCAGCATACTATGGCTACACCTTC. Translating it yields CASSAAYYGYTF.

This clonotype occurred a few times. The J gene is TRBJ2-1, the V gene TRBV2; 9 bases map to TRBD2. This CDR3 is built from 15 residues. Germline assignment: CDR1 SNHLY and CDR2 FYNNEI. V shed 6 bases, J shed 10 bases, and the junction held 13 bases outside the gene matches. Here the CDR3 DNA reads TGTGCCAGCAGGCCTCTCGCGGGAGGGCCTGGGGAGCAGTTCTTC. Amino acids: CASRPLAGGPGEQFF.

This clonotype was detected only once. The chain couples TRBV11-2 to TRBJ2-7, with D hard to call. CDR3 length equals 11 residues. Germline V gene data show CDR1 as SGHAT and CDR2 as FQNNGV. The ends were cut back, 0 bases at V and 11 bases at J, with 8 bases in the middle. The CDR3 is CASSLEGSEYF. In DNA form, the CDR3 reads TGTGCCAGCAGCTTAGAGGGCTCGGAGTACTTC.

This clonotype was detected ten times or more. V is TRBV7-9 and J is TRBJ2-3, with 8 positions matching TRBD2. J lost 0 bases, V lost 5 bases, and 4 bases had no gene match. The CDR3 is made up of 15 amino acids. Germline values: CDR1 SEHNR, CDR2 FQNEAQ (reference sequence). CDR3 sequence reads: CASSPLAVSTDTQYF. CDR3 coding DNA: TGTGCCAGCAGCCCACTAGCGGTTAGCACAGATACGCAGTATTTT.